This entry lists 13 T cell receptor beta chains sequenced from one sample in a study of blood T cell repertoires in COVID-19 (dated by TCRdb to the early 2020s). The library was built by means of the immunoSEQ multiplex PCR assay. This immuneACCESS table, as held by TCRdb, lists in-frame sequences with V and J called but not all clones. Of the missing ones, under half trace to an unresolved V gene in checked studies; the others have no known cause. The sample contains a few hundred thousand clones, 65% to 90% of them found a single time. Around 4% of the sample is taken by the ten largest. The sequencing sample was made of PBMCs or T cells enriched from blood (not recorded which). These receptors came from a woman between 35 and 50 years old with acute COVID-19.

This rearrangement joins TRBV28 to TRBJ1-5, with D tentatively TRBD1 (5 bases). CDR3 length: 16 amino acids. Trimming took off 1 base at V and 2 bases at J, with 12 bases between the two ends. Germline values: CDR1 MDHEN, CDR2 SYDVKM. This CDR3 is CASSLFLGLGNQPQHF. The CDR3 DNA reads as TGTGCCAGCAGTTTATTTTTGGGACTCGGCAATCAGCCCCAGCATTTT.

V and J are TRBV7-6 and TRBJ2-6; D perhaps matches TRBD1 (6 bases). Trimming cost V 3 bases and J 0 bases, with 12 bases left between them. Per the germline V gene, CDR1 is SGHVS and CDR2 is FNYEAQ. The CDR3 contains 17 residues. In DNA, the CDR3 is TGTGCCAGCAGCTTTGGGACACCTAACTCTGGGGCCAACGTCCTGACTTTC. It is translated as CASSFGTPNSGANVLTF.

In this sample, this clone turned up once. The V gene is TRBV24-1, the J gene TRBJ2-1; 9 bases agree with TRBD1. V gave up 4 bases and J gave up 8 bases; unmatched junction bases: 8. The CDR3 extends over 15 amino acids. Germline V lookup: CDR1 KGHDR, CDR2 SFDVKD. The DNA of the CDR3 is TGTGCCACCAGTGACTCGACAGGGGGGGGAGATGAGCAGTTCTTC. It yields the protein CATSDSTGGGDEQFF.

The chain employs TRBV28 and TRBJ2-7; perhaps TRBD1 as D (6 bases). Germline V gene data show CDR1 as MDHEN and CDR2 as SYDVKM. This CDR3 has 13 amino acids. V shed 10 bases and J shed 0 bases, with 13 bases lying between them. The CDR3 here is CATRWDNSYEQYF. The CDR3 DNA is TGTGCCACCAGGTGGGACAACTCCTACGAGCAGTACTTC. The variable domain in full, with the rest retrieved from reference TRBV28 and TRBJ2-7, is DVKVTQSSRYLVKRTGEKVFLECVQDMDHENMFWYRQDPGLGLRLIYFSYDVKMKEKGDIPEGYSVSREKKERFSLILESASTNQTSMYLCATRWDNSYEQYFGPGTRLTVT.

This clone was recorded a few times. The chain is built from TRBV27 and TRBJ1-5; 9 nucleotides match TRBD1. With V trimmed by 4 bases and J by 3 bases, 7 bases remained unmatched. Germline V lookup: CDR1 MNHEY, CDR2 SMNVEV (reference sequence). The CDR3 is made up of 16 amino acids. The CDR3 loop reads CASSSLQGAYNQPQHF. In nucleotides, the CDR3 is TGTGCCAGCAGTTCATTACAGGGGGCTTACAATCAGCCCCAGCATTTT.

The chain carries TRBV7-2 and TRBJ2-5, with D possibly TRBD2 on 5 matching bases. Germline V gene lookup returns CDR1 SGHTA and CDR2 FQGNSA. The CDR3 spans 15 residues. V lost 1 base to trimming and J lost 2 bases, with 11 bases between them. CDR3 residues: CASSLGGRRQETQYF. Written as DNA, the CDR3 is TGTGCCAGCAGCTTAGGAGGGCGGAGGCAAGAGACCCAGTACTTC. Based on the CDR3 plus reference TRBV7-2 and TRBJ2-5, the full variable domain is GAGVSQSPSNKVTEKGKDVELRCDPISGHTALYWYRQSLGQGLEFLIYFQGNSAPDKSGLPSDRFSAERTGGSVSTLTIQRTQQEDSAVYLCASSLGGRRQETQYFGPGTRLLVL.

The CDR3 DNA reads as TGTGCCAGCAGCTTGGGACTAGCGGGAGTCAGCTACGAGCAGTACTTC. Amino acid sequence: CASSLGLAGVSYEQYF. The V call is TRBV13, the J call TRBJ2-7; the match to TRBD2 covers 14 bases. V was pared by 3 bases and J by 3 bases, with 4 bases of the junction left unmatched. The CDR3 has 16 residues. In germline, CDR1 is PRHDT, CDR2 FYEKMQ (reference sequence). The full variable domain, with the rest looked up from reference TRBV13 and TRBJ2-7, is AAGVIQSPRHLIKEKRETATLKCYPIPRHDTVYWYQQGPGQDPQFLISFYEKMQSDKGSIPDRFSAQQFSDYHSELNMSSLELGDSALYFCASSLGLAGVSYEQYFGPGTRLTVT.

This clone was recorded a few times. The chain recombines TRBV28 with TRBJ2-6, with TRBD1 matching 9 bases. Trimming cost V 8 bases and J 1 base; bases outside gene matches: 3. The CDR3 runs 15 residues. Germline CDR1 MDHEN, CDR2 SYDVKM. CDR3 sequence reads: CASVGQGSGANVLTF. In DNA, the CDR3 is TGTGCCAGCGTAGGACAGGGGTCTGGGGCCAACGTCCTGACTTTC.

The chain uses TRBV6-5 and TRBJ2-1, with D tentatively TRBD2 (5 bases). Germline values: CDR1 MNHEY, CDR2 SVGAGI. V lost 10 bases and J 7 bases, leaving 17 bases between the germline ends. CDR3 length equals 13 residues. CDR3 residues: CATLGHTTNEQFF. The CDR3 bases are TGTGCCACACTAGGCCATACAACTAATGAGCAGTTCTTC.

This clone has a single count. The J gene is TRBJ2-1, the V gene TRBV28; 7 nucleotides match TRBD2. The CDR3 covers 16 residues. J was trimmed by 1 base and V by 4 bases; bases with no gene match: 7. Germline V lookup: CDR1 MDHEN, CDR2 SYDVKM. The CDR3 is CASSYVGLGSYNEQFF. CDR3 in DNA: TGTGCCAGCAGTTACGTCGGACTAGGGTCCTACAATGAGCAGTTCTTC.

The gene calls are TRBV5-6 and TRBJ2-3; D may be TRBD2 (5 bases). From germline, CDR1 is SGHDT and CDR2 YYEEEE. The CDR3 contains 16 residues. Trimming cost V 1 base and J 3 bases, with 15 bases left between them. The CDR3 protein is CASSLRVVRGTDTQYF. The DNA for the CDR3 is TGTGCCAGCAGCTTGAGGGTGGTACGGGGAACAGATACGCAGTATTTT. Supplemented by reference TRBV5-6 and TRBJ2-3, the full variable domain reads DAGVTQSPTHLIKTRGQQVTLRCSPKSGHDTVSWYQQALGQGPQFIFQYYEEEERQRGNFPDRFSGHQFPNYSSELNVNALLLGDSALYLCASSLRVVRGTDTQYFGPGTRLTVL.

The CDR3 coding sequence is TGTGCCAGCAGCGTAGGGGGACAGGGTTCGGAAGAGACCCAGTACTTC. Its protein is CASSVGGQGSEETQYF. The J gene is TRBJ2-5, the V gene TRBV9, with 9 bases lining up with TRBD1. Looked up from germline, CDR1 is SGDLS and CDR2 is YYNGEE. Trimming at V came to 0 bases and at J to 3 bases, leaving 6 bases not matched to a gene. CDR3 length: 16 residues.

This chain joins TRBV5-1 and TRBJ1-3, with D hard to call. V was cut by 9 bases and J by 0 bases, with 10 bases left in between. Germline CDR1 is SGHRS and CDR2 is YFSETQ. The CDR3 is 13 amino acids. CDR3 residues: CATSPGSGNTIYF. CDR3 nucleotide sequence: TGCGCCACTAGTCCTGGCTCTGGAAACACCATATATTTT.